The source of this TCR beta chain is a study of blood T cell repertoires in COVID-19. The junction had 6 bases not matched to a gene; V was cut back by 7 bases and J by 4 bases. Germline loops: CDR1 MDHEN, CDR2 SYDVKM. The CDR3 totals 13 residues. This table comes from immunoSEQ multiplex PCR, and its TCRdb copy is limited to in-frame clones, with some not included. The table shows about 120,000 clones, with about 85% occurring only once. This clone has only a few counts. The chain couples TRBV28 to TRBJ1-2; 7 nucleotides agree with TRBD1. The TCR sequence derives from a man aged 80 or over with acute or convalescent COVID-19. The sample was peripheral blood. The CDR3 nucleotides read TGTGCCAGCACCCAAGGACAGGTCTATGGCTACACCTTC. Its protein is CASTQGQVYGYTF.